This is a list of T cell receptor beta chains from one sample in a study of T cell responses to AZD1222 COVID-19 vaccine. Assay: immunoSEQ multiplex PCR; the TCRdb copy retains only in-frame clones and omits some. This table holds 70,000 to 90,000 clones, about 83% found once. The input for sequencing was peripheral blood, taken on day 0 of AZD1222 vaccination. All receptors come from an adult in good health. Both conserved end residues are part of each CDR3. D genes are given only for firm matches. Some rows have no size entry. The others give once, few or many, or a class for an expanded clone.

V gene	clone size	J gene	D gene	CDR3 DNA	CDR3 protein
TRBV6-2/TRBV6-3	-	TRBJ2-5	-	TGTGCCAGCAGTTACTCGACAGCCGGTGGAGAGACCCAGTACTTC	CASSYSTAGGETQYF
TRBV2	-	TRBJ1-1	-	TGTGCCAGCACAGCTCAGGACCCTAGGAACACTGAAGCTTTCTTT	CASTAQDPRNTEAFF
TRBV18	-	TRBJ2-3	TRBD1	TGTGCCAGCTCGCGCAGGGGGCAGACAGATACGCAGTATTTT	CASSRRGQTDTQYF
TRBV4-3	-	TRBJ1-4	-	TGCGCCAGCAGCCCAGCGGCCTCAACTAATGAAAAACTGTTTTTT	CASSPAASTNEKLFF
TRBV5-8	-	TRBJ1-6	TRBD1	TGTGCCAGCAGCTTGGGACAGGGGGACTCACCCCTCCACTTT	CASSLGQGDSPLHF
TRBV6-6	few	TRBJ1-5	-	TGTGCCAGCAGAACCATAGATCAGCCCCAGCATTTT	CASRTIDQPQHF
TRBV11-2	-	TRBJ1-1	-	TGTGCCAGCAGCCAAACCCTGGGCACTGAAGCTTTCTTT	CASSQTLGTEAFF
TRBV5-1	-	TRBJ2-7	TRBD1	TGCGCCAGCAGCTGGGGATCGACAGGGGACTTCTCCTACGAGCAGTACTTC	CASSWGSTGDFSYEQYF
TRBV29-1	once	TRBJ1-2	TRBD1	TGCAGCGTCGTCGGACAGGCAAACTATGGCTACACCTTC	CSVVGQANYGYTF
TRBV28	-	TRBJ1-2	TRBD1	TGTGCCAGCAGGACGTGGGACAGTTCATTAAGGGGCTACACCTTC	CASRTWDSSLRGYTF
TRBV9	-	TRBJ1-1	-	TGTGCCAGCAGCGTGGGGGGCTTGGCAGCAAACACTGAAGCTTTCTTT	CASSVGGLAANTEAFF
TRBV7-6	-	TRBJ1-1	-	TGTGCCAGCAGCTTAGTGGACGGCACTGAAGCTTTCTTT	CASSLVDGTEAFF
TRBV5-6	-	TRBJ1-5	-	TGTGCCAGCAGCTGGGGCGCCGTCAATCAGCCCCAGCATTTT	CASSWGAVNQPQHF
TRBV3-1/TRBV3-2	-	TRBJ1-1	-	TGTGCCAGCAGCCAAGATATTCGCGGGGCTGAAGCTTTCTTT	CASSQDIRGAEAFF
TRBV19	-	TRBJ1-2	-	TGTGCCAGTAGTATAAAGGCGGACGGAGCTAACTATGGCTACACCTTC	CASSIKADGANYGYTF
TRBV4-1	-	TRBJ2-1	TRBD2	TGCGCCAGCAGCCCCCCCGGGGCTAGCGGGGGGAACGAGCAGTTCTTC	CASSPPGASGGNEQFF
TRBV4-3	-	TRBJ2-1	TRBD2	TGCGCCAGCAGCCAAGATGCCAGGGTCGGGGGACTATCCATTTTGAATGAGCAGTTCTTC	CASSQDARVGGLSILNEQFF
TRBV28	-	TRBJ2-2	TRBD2	TGTGCCAGCAGGTTTAGGACTAGCGGGAGGACCCTCACCGGGGAGCTGTTTTTT	CASRFRTSGRTLTGELFF
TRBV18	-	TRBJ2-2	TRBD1	TGTGCCAGCTCTGGACAGGGGACCGGGGAGCTGTTTTTT	CASSGQGTGELFF
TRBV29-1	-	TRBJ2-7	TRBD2	TGCAGCGTTGGAGGGACTAGCGGACTCTACGAGCAGTACTTC	CSVGGTSGLYEQYF
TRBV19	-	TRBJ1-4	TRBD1	TGTGCCAGTAGTATCAGGGGACAGTTGAATGAAAAACTGTTTTTT	CASSIRGQLNEKLFF
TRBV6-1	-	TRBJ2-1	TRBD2	TGTGCCAGCAGTGAAAGTTTGTGGCTAGCGGGAGGTCTCTCCTACAATGAGCAGTTCTTC	CASSESLWLAGGLSYNEQFF
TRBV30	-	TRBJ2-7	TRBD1	TGTGCCTGGGCAACAGGGGTCGGGTACGAGCAGTACTTC	CAWATGVGYEQYF
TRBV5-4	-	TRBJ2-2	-	TGTGCCAGCAGCTTGGCGACCTTGGGGACCGGGGAGCTGTTTTTT	CASSLATLGTGELFF
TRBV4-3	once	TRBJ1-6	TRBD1	TGCGCCAGCAGCCAAGATCGGACAGGGGATTCACCCCTCCACTTT	CASSQDRTGDSPLHF
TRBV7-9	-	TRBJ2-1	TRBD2	TGTGCCAGCAGCTTATCTCTAGCGGGCTCCTACAATGAGCAGTTCTTC	CASSLSLAGSYNEQFF
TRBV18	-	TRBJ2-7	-	TGTGCCAGCTCACCATCCCCCGTCTGGGAGCAGTACTTC	CASSPSPVWEQYF
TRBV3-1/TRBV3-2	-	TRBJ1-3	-	TGTGCCAGCAGCGGTGGGGGGGTCTTTGGAAACACCATATATTTT	CASSGGGVFGNTIYF
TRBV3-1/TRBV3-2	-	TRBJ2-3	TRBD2	TGTGCCAGCAGTCACCCCCTAGCGGGAGGGGGAGATACGCAGTATTTT	CASSHPLAGGGDTQYF
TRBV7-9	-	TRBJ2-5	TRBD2	TGTGCCAGCAGCCGAACTAGGACTAGCGGGGGGGCACAAGAGACCCAGTACTTC	CASSRTRTSGGAQETQYF
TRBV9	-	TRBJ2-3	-	TGTGCCAGCAGCCCGAGCCGATTCACAGATACGCAGTATTTT	CASSPSRFTDTQYF
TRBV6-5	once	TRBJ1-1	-	TGTGCCAGCAGAACAGGCCCCAACACTGAAGCTTTCTTT	CASRTGPNTEAFF
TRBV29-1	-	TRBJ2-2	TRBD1	TGCAGCGGCTCGACAGGGGTGAACACCGGGGAGCTGTTTTTT	CSGSTGVNTGELFF
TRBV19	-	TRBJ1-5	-	TGTGCCAGTAAAGGGGCGATTCAGCCCCAGCATTTT	CASKGAIQPQHF
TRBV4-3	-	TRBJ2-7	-	TGCGCCAGCAGCCAAGAGTCAGTCGGGAGTGGAAGTTACGAGCAGTACTTC	CASSQESVGSGSYEQYF
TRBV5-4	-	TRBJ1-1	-	TGTGCCAGCAGCCTTAACAGTGCTGAAGCTTTCTTT	CASSLNSAEAFF
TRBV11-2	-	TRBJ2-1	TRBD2	TGTGCCAGCAGCGAGAGGACTAGCGGGAGGCCAACTAGGAAGCAGTTCTTC	CASSERTSGRPTRKQFF
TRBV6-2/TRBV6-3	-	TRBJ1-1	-	TGTGCCAGCAGTACCCGGCGACAGGAGGGTACGCCTGAAGCTTTCTTT	CASSTRRQEGTPEAFF
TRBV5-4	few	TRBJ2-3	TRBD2	TGTGCCAGCAGCTTGTATGGTCTAGCGGTATTCCGGCAGTATTTT	CASSLYGLAVFRQYF
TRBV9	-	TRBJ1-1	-	TGTGCCAGCAGCGTCAGAGGGGGTGGGAACACTGAAGCTTTCTTT	CASSVRGGGNTEAFF
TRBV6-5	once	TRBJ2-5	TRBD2	TGTGCCAGCAGACCTAGCGGGGTACGAGAGACCCAGTACTTC	CASRPSGVRETQYF
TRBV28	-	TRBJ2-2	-	TGTGCCAGCAGTTTAGTAGCAGACACCGGGGAGCTGTTTTTT	CASSLVADTGELFF
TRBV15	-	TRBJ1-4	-	TGTGCCACCAGCTTGGCAGGCACTAATGAAAAACTGTTTTTT	CATSLAGTNEKLFF
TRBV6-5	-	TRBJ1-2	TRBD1	TGTGCCAGCAGAGACAGGGGGCCCAACTATGGCTACACCTTC	CASRDRGPNYGYTF
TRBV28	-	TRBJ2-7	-	TGTGCCAGCAGTTTTATAGCGCCCACCTACGAGCAGTACTTC	CASSFIAPTYEQYF
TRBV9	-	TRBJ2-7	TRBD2	TGTGCCAGCAGCGAGGGACTAGCGGGTTCCTACGAGCAGTACTTC	CASSEGLAGSYEQYF
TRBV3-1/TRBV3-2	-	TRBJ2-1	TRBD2	TGTGCCAGCAGCCCCCAAACCCCAGCGGGAGGATCTGAGCAGTTCTTC	CASSPQTPAGGSEQFF
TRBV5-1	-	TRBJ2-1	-	TGCGCCAGCAGCTTCAGCCAGGGACCCTACAATGAGCAGTTCTTC	CASSFSQGPYNEQFF
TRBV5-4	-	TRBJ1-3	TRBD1	TGTGCCAGCAGCTCTGGCGGGACAGGGGGAAACACCATATATTTT	CASSSGGTGGNTIYF
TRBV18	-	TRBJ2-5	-	TGTGCCAGCTCACCACAATCGACAGTTCTAGAGACCCAGTACTTC	CASSPQSTVLETQYF
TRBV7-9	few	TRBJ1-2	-	TGTGCCAGCAGCTTATTGGGCAGGGACTATGGCTACACCTTC	CASSLLGRDYGYTF
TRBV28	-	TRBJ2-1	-	TGTGCCAGCGGCCCGGGCCTCGTTGTTGAGCAGTTCTTC	CASGPGLVVEQFF
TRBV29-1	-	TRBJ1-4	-	TGCAGCGTTGGTGGAACTAATGAAAAACTGTTTTTT	CSVGGTNEKLFF